Listed below are T cell receptor beta chains from one sample, sequenced in a study of CD8+ T cells in alopecia areata. Data came from immunoSEQ multiplex PCR; TCRdb stores just in-frame clones and leaves some out. Of about 130,000 clones detected, 58% appear once; the ten largest clones hold less than 5.5%. The sequences come from CD4+ T cells sorted from blood, collected at week 0. All receptors come from a human donor with alopecia areata. The conserved cysteine and the conserved F or W are not part of the CDR3 here.

J gene,CDR3 length,V gene,CDR3 protein
TRBJ2-7,10,TRBV10-3,AISESGYEQY
TRBJ1-4,16,TRBV4-3,ASSQESLGGTSNEKLF
TRBJ2-3,13,TRBV1,TRDPTTGLTDTQY
TRBJ2-1,9,TRBV27,ASSFWNEQF
TRBJ1-2,11,TRBV7-2,ASSPDRIYGYT
TRBJ2-2,14,TRBV5-1,ASSLLAGANTGELF
TRBJ2-3,14,TRBV5-1,ASSGKTSGWADTQY
TRBJ2-3,11,TRBV5-1,ASSSVETDTQY
TRBJ1-2,11,TRBV6-5,ASSYSILRGYT
TRBJ2-5,12,TRBV10-3,AIGKAEGGETQY
TRBJ1-5,11,TRBV6-1,ASSGTDDQPQH
TRBJ2-7,14,TRBV7-2,ASSLPPGRTSYEQY
TRBJ1-1,11,TRBV18,ASSPRANTEAF
TRBJ2-5,15,TRBV25-1,ASSEYRTSDPQETQY
TRBJ2-3,12,TRBV30,AWAQGRSTDTQY
TRBJ1-1,14,TRBV5-4,ASSPGGQGGDTEAF
TRBJ2-5,13,TRBV7-3,ASSLNRGGIETQY
TRBJ2-1,12,TRBV4-2,ASSQARGPNEQF
TRBJ1-2,13,TRBV5-1,ASSNNLQGNYGYT
TRBJ1-4,13,TRBV2,ASGGAGTSNEKLF
TRBJ1-2,12,TRBV18,ASSPRTGDYGYT
TRBJ2-3,12,TRBV7-3,ASSAEPGADTQY
TRBJ1-1,13,TRBV5-1,ASRSRQGSDTEAF
TRBJ1-4,13,TRBV4-1,ASSSGQGVNEKLF
TRBJ1-1,11,TRBV28,ASGGTGNTEAF
TRBJ2-6,11,TRBV19,ASSFSGANVLT
TRBJ2-5,15,TRBV14,ASSQDYADRGQETQY
TRBJ2-5,13,TRBV18,ASSLRTSEGETQY
TRBJ1-3,14,TRBV19,ASSIAAGSTGNTIY
TRBJ1-5,11,TRBV7-8,ASTWAFNQPQH